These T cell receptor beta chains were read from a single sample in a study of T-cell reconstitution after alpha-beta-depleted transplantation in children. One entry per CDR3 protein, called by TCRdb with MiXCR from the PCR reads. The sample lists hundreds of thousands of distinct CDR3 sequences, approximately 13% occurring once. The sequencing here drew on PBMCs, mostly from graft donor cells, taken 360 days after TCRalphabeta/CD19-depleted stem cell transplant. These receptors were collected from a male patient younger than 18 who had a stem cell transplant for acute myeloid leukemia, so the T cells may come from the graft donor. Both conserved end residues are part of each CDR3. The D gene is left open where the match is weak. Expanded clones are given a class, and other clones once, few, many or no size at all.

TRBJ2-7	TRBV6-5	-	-	TGTGCCAGCAGTGCCTCCCCTTACGAGCAGTACTTC	CASSASPYEQYF
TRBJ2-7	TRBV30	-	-	TGTGCCTGGAGTGTACCGCGCGTCGCCTACGAGCAGTACTTC	CAWSVPRVAYEQYF
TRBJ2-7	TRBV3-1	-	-	TGTGCCAGCAGCCGCCACGGACTTGCCTACGAGCAGTACTTC	CASSRHGLAYEQYF
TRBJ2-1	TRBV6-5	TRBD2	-	TGTGCCAGCAGTTACGCACACCTGGGGACTAGCGGGAGAAATGAGCAGTTCTTC	CASSYAHLGTSGRNEQFF
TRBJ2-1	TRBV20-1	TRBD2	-	TGCAGCCAGAACGGAGCGGGATCCTACAATGAGCAGTTCTTC	CSQNGAGSYNEQFF
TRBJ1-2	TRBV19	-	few	TGTGCCAGTAGTATTAACCTATCGACAGGCGGTGGCTACACCTTC	CASSINLSTGGGYTF
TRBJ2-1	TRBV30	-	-	TGTGCCTGGAGTGCACATCCAAGCTCCTACAATGAGCAGTTCTTC	CAWSAHPSSYNEQFF
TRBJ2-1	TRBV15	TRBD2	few	TGTGCCACCAGCAGAGATTGGGAACTAGCGGGAGCCTTTAATGAGCAGTTCTTC	CATSRDWELAGAFNEQFF
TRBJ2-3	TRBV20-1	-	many	TGCAGTTCCCCCCCTGGAGGGGGTATGGATACGCAGTATTTT	CSSPPGGGMDTQYF
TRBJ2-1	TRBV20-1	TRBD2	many	TGCAGTGCTAGCGGGCGGGAGTTCTATGAGCAGTTCTTC	CSASGREFYEQFF
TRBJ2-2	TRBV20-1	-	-	TGCAGTGCTAGTAAGACTAGCACCGGGGAGCTGTTTTTT	CSASKTSTGELFF
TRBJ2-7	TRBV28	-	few	TGTGCCAGCAGGAGGAGCGGACCCTACGAGCAGTACTTC	CASRRSGPYEQYF
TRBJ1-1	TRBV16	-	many	TGTGCCAGCAGCCAATCAGGGGCGCGAACTGAAGCTTTCTTT	CASSQSGARTEAFF
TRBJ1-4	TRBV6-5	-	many	TGTGCCAGCAGTTACTCCGGGCGGGGTGAAAAACTGTTTTTT	CASSYSGRGEKLFF
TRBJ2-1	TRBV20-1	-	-	TGCAGTGCTAGTCGCCTCGACCTGGGTCGGGTCCTCGTAACGGACGTCTCCTACAATGAGCAGTTCTTC	CSASRLDLGRVLVTDVSYNEQFF
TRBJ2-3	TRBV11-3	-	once	TGTGCCAGCAGCTTAGGGGGATACGGAGATACGCAGTATTTT	CASSLGGYGDTQYF
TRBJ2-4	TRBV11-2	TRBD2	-	TGTGCCAGCAGCTTAGAAGCGGGAGCGGGAGCCAAAAACATTCAGTACTTC	CASSLEAGAGAKNIQYF
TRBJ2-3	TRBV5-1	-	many	TGCGCCAGCAGCTTGCAGGGTCACAGCACAGATACGCAGTATTTT	CASSLQGHSTDTQYF
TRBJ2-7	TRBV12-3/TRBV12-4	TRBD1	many	TGTGCCAGCAGGACGGGACAGGGCACCTACGAGCAGTACTTC	CASRTGQGTYEQYF
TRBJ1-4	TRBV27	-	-	TGTGCCAGCAGTCCCCGGGACGGCGGCCGGAAACTGTTTTTT	CASSPRDGGRKLFF
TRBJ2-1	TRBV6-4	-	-	TGTGCCAGCAGTGTTAGACTTGCTCCGAGCTCCTACAATGAGCAGTTCTTC	CASSVRLAPSSYNEQFF
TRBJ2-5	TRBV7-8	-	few	TGTGCCAGCAGCTTGGCCCCCGAGACCCAGTACTTC	CASSLAPETQYF
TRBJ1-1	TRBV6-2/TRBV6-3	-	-	TGTGCCAGCAGTTACAGAGCCAGGGAGGTGAACACTGAAGCTTTCTTT	CASSYRAREVNTEAFF
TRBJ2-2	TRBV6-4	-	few	TGTGCCAGCAGCATTTCGACAGCGGGTGGGACCGGGGAGCTGTTTTTT	CASSISTAGGTGELFF
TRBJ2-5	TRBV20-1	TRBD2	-	TGCAGTGCTAGAGATCATCCGGGACTAGCGTTTTCAGAGACCCAGTACTTC	CSARDHPGLAFSETQYF
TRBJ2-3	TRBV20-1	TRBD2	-	TGCAGTGCTAGAATTCCAGCGGGAGTCACAGATACGCAGTATTTT	CSARIPAGVTDTQYF
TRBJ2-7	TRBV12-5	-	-	TGTGCTAGTGCCCATCCACAGGGCGAGCAGTACTTC	CASAHPQGEQYF
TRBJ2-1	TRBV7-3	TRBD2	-	TGTGCCAGCAGCCCCATCGGGACTAGCGGAAACAATGTGCAGTTCTTC	CASSPIGTSGNNVQFF
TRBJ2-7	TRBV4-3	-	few	TGCGCCAGCAGCCAAGGAGTACAGGGTTACGCCTACGAGCAGTACTTC	CASSQGVQGYAYEQYF
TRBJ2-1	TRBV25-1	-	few	TGTGCCAGCAGTACTCAGGGGGGTTACAATGAGCAGTTCTTC	CASSTQGGYNEQFF
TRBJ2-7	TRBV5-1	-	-	TGCGCCAGCAGCTTGGTAGGACCAACCTATCAGTACTTC	CASSLVGPTYQYF
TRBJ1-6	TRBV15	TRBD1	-	TGTGCCACCAGCCCGACAGGGTTGAATTCACCCCTCCACTTT	CATSPTGLNSPLHF
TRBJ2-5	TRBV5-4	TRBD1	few	TGTGCCAGCAGCTTTGAGACAGGGGGCAGAGAGACCCAGTACTTC	CASSFETGGRETQYF
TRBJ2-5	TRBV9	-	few	TGTGCCAGCAGCGCTGGAATAGGGGGGGGTGGAGAGACCCAGTACTTC	CASSAGIGGGGETQYF
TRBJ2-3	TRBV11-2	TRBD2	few	TGTGCCAGCAGCAAAACCGGACTAGCGGGACCCGATGGGGCGCAGTATTTT	CASSKTGLAGPDGAQYF
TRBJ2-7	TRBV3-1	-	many	TGTGCCAGCAGCCAAGTTGTAGACCGCGAGCAGTACTTC	CASSQVVDREQYF
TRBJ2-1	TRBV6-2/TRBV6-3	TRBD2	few	TGTGCCAGCAGCCGAACTAGCGGGAGGAATGAGCAGTTCTTC	CASSRTSGRNEQFF
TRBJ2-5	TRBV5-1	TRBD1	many	TGCGCCAGCAGCTCACACAGGGGGACGTACCAAGAGACCCAGTACTTC	CASSSHRGTYQETQYF
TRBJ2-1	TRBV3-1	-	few	TGTGCCAGCAGCCAAGGACGGGTTCCCTACAATGAGCAGTTCTTC	CASSQGRVPYNEQFF
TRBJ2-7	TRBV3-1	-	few	TGTGCCAGCAGCCAAGAGCACTTCTCCTACGAGCAGTACTTC	CASSQEHFSYEQYF
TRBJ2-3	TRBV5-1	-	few	TGCGCCAGCAGCTCGGACTACCCCGTGAGCACAGATACGCAGTATTTT	CASSSDYPVSTDTQYF
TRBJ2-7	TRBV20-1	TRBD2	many	TGCAGTGCCCCCGTCGGGACTAGCTATCCGGACGAGCAGTACTTC	CSAPVGTSYPDEQYF
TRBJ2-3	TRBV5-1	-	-	TGCGCCAGCAGCTTGGAGACGAAGGATACGCAGTATTTT	CASSLETKDTQYF
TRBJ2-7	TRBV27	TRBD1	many	TGTGCCACCCAACAGACAGGGTGGCTTGACGAGCAGTACTTC	CATQQTGWLDEQYF
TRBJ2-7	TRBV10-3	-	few	TGTGCCATCAGTGAAGCCAGGGGCCCTCTTTCGTACGAGCAGTACTTC	CAISEARGPLSYEQYF
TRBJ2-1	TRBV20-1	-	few	TGCAGTGCTATCCAAGGGGCGGGTGAGCAGTTCTTC	CSAIQGAGEQFF
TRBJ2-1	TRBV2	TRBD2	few	TGTGCGCGGACCGGGACTAGGGGAGATAATGAGCAGTTCTTC	CARTGTRGDNEQFF
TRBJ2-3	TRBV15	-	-	TGTGCCACCAGCAGTCCGGGGCCCTCCACGCAGTATTTT	CATSSPGPSTQYF